A single sample is the source of the 29 T cell receptor beta chains below, sequenced in a study of CD8 T cells in acute hepatitis C reinfection. TCRdb's copy holds only in-frame clones and misses some; the assay was immunoSEQ multiplex PCR. The table has about 38,000 clones, about 86% seen once. As for time point: naive CD8 control sorted from an acute-time-point sample. Sample: naive CD8+ T cells from PBMCs. The receptors derive from a man aged 25-45 years with chronic hepatitis C.

This rearrangement joins TRBV19 to TRBJ1-1, with TRBD1 identical over 10 bases. The V gene's germline CDR1 is LNHDA and CDR2 SQIVND (reference sequence). There are 14 residues in the CDR3. V lost 7 bases and J lost 4; bases outside the gene matches: 6. CDR3 region: CASTRQGAGTEAFF. DNA of the CDR3: TGTGCCAGTACCCGACAGGGGGCGGGCACTGAAGCTTTCTTT.

V usage is TRBV7-9 and J usage is TRBJ1-1, with 9 nucleotides matching TRBD1. The CDR3 spans 14 residues. Germline-derived CDR1 and CDR2 are SEHNR and FQNEAQ (reference sequence). The J segment lost 4 bases and the V segment lost 4 bases, leaving 4 bases of the junction unmatched. The CDR3 coding sequence is TGTGCCAGCAGCTCACAGGGGGCTGGCACTGAAGCTTTCTTT. Translated, it gives CASSSQGAGTEAFF.

This chain uses TRBV5-6 with TRBJ2-7; 8 nucleotides align to TRBD1. J lost 4 bases, V lost 7 bases, and 7 bases had no gene match. Per the germline V gene, CDR1 is SGHDT and CDR2 is YYEEEE. CDR3 size: 13 residues. The CDR3 reads CASVGTGRYEQYF. CDR3 sequence (DNA): TGTGCCAGCGTCGGGACAGGTCGGTACGAGCAGTACTTC.

This clone appeared once. The chain combines TRBV7-9 with TRBJ2-1; 9 bases map to TRBD1. V was clipped by 6 bases and J by 1 base; unmatched bases: 10. This CDR3 spans 17 amino acids. CDR1 SEHNR and CDR2 FQNEAQ come from the germline V gene (reference sequence). The CDR3 region is CASRNTGGVVSYNEQFF. The CDR3 nucleotides are TGTGCCAGCAGAAATACAGGGGGCGTCGTATCCTACAATGAGCAGTTCTTC.

This chain links TRBV5-4 with TRBJ2-7; the D is unclear. The CDR3 loop spans 15 amino acids. Trimming left V 4 bases short and J 2 bases short, with 16 bases between. The V gene's germline CDR1 is SGHNT and CDR2 YYREEE (reference sequence). The CDR3 loop reads CASSTRADATYEQYF. The CDR3 DNA reads TGTGCCAGCAGCACAAGGGCGGACGCGACCTACGAGCAGTACTTC.

The V gene is TRBV25-1, the J gene TRBJ1-2; no clear D. There are 13 residues in the CDR3. Germline loops: CDR1 MGHDK, CDR2 SYGVNS. Trimming took 6 bases from V and 6 from J, leaving 14 bases between them. CDR3 sequence: CASSWLEADGYTF. In DNA, the CDR3 is TGTGCCAGCAGCTGGCTCGAGGCGGATGGCTACACCTTC.

This clone was seen a handful of times. The chain has TRBV7-9 and TRBJ2-1; D is perhaps TRBD1 (6 bases). Germline V lookup: CDR1 SEHNR, CDR2 FQNEAQ (reference sequence). V lost 0 bases to trimming and J lost 1 base, with 13 bases between them. This CDR3 contains 17 residues. The DNA for the CDR3 is TGTGCCAGCAGCTTAGCCGTCGAGGGGGAATCCTACAATGAGCAGTTCTTC. It specifies CASSLAVEGESYNEQFF.

The chain uses TRBV29-1 and TRBJ1-2; 7 nucleotides agree with TRBD1. Germline CDR1 is SQVTM and CDR2 is ANQGSEA. The CDR3 contains 13 residues. The J segment lost 4 bases and the V segment lost 5 bases, leaving 7 bases of the junction unmatched. The CDR3 spells CSVPGQRFYGYTF. The CDR3 region has the DNA TGCAGCGTTCCGGGACAGCGTTTCTATGGCTACACCTTC.

The V call is TRBV11-2, the J call TRBJ1-2, with no clear D. The CDR3 contains 12 residues. Trimming cost V 9 bases and J 1 base, with 9 bases left between them. The germline gives CDR1 SGHAT, CDR2 FQNNGV. DNA for the CDR3: TGTGCCAGTAAGGGCCTTAACTATGGCTACACCTTC. As protein: CASKGLNYGYTF.

The chain is built from TRBV13 and TRBJ1-1; D gene uncertain. The CDR3 contains 13 residues. Germline CDR1 and CDR2: PRHDT and FYEKMQ (reference sequence). Trimming took off 5 bases at V and 1 base at J, with 8 bases between the two ends. CDR3 sequence reads: CASSRGENTEAFF. For the CDR3, the DNA is TGTGCCAGCAGCCGTGGAGAGAACACTGAAGCTTTCTTT.

This clone showed up just a few times. The chain has TRBV6-5 and TRBJ1-2, with unresolved D. The V gene lost 6 bases and the J gene lost 4 bases, with 12 bases spanning the gap. Germline CDR1 reads MNHEY; CDR2 reads SVGAGI. The CDR3 spans 13 residues. CDR3: CASRQTSSYGYTF. For the CDR3, the DNA is TGTGCCAGCAGGCAAACAAGTAGCTATGGCTACACCTTC.

V usage is TRBV30 and J usage is TRBJ2-3; D remains unclear. CDR1 GTSNPN and CDR2 SVGIG come from the germline V gene (reference sequence). This CDR3 comprises 13 residues. Trimming cost V 3 bases and J 0 bases, with 7 bases left between them. The CDR3 is CAWRGGSTDTQYF. CDR3 DNA: TGTGCCTGGAGGGGCGGTAGCACAGATACGCAGTATTTT.

The J gene is TRBJ1-1, the V gene TRBV5-6; no reliable D call. Trimming pared 2 bases from V and 4 bases from J, leaving 9 bases between. The V gene's germline CDR1 is SGHDT and CDR2 YYEEEE. This CDR3 spans 13 amino acids. This CDR3 is CASSFGTSTEAFF. CDR3 DNA: TGTGCCAGCAGCTTTGGTACCTCCACTGAAGCTTTCTTT.

The chain employs TRBV19 and TRBJ2-7; 8 bases map to TRBD2. Trimming took 4 bases from V and 0 from J; bases not matched to a gene: 2. The CDR3 sequence is 14 residues long. Per the germline V gene, CDR1 is LNHDA and CDR2 is SQIVND (reference sequence). The CDR3 protein is CASSSGGFSYEQYF. CDR3 DNA: TGTGCCAGTAGTAGCGGGGGGTTCTCCTACGAGCAGTACTTC.

This chain links TRBV9 with TRBJ2-5, with 8 positions matching TRBD2. V lost 4 bases and J lost 4; bases outside the gene matches: 0. CDR3 length: 12 amino acids. The germline gives CDR1 SGDLS, CDR2 YYNGEE. The CDR3 here is CASSTSGETQYF. The CDR3 DNA sequence: TGTGCCAGCAGCACTAGCGGAGAGACCCAGTACTTC.

The rearrangement links TRBV11-2 to TRBJ2-7, with D tentatively TRBD1 (6 bases). Trimming left V 3 bases short and J 0 bases short, with 9 bases between. Germline lookup yields CDR1 SGHAT and CDR2 FQNNGV. CDR3 length equals 14 residues. In DNA form, the CDR3 reads TGTGCCAGCAGCTTCAGGGGCCGCTCCTACGAGCAGTACTTC. Encoded protein: CASSFRGRSYEQYF. The complete variable domain, with remaining parts taken from reference TRBV11-2 and TRBJ2-7, reads EAGVAQSPRYKIIEKRQSVAFWCNPISGHATLYWYQQILGQGPKLLIQFQNNGVVDDSQLPKDRFSAERLKGVDSTLKIQPAKLEDSAVYLCASSFRGRSYEQYFGPGTRLTVT.

The chain has TRBV9 and TRBJ2-1; D is possibly TRBD2 (6 bases). CDR1 is SGDLS and CDR2 is YYNGEE in the germline V gene. With 4 bases removed from V and 0 bases from J, the gap between germline ends came to 11 bases. CDR3 size: 15 residues. The CDR3 sequence: CASSPWGDSYNEQFF. The CDR3 nucleotides are TGTGCCAGCAGCCCCTGGGGGGACTCCTACAATGAGCAGTTCTTC.

The chain joins TRBV6-5 to TRBJ2-5; TRBD1 matches at 7 bases. Germline lookup yields CDR1 MNHEY and CDR2 SVGAGI. This CDR3 has 15 residues. V gave up 7 bases and J gave up 3 bases; unmatched junction bases: 11. The CDR3 coding sequence is TGTGCCAGCAAAACAATGGACAGGTTCAAAGAGACCCAGTACTTC. Translating gives CASKTMDRFKETQYF.

The V call is TRBV6-6, the J call TRBJ2-5; D is perhaps TRBD2 (5 bases). This CDR3 is built from 14 residues. V shed 0 bases and J shed 5 bases, with 10 bases lying between them. Looked up from germline, CDR1 is MNHNY and CDR2 is SVGAGI (reference sequence). This chain's CDR3 is CASSYSIRGETQYF. DNA for the CDR3: TGTGCCAGCAGTTACTCGATTAGAGGGGAGACCCAGTACTTC.

The chain uses TRBV27 and TRBJ2-3; D tentatively reads TRBD1 or TRBD2 (6 bases each). CDR3 length: 15 amino acids. V was shortened by 3 bases and J by 1 base, with 11 bases between the two germline ends. The germline CDR1 and CDR2 sequences are MNHEY and SMNVEV (reference sequence). CDR3 nucleotide sequence: TGTGCCAGCAGTTTCACGGGGGCGGGCACAGATACGCAGTATTTT. Its protein is CASSFTGAGTDTQYF.

This clone was counted between two and nine times. This chain connects TRBV19 to TRBJ1-5; possibly TRBD1 for D (5 bases). The ends were cut back, 9 bases at V and 2 bases at J, with 8 bases in the middle. The CDR3 length is 12 residues. Germline V CDR1 and CDR2: LNHDA, SQIVND (reference sequence). The CDR3 region is CASRGGNQPQHF. CDR3 coding DNA: TGTGCCAGCCGGGGGGGCAATCAGCCCCAGCATTTT.

The chain carries TRBV2 and TRBJ1-4; D possibly corresponds to TRBD1 (5 bases). Germline V gene data show CDR1 as SNHLY and CDR2 as FYNNEI. Trimming took off 2 bases at V and 6 bases at J, with 10 bases between the two ends. This CDR3 region has 14 residues. CDR3 sequence (DNA): TGTGCCAGCAGTGAAAAGGGAGGGGATGAAAAACTGTTTTTT. Encoded protein: CASSEKGGDEKLFF.

The rearrangement links TRBV19 to TRBJ1-5; D is unresolved. The CDR3 consists of 14 residues. Trimming took 5 bases from V and 9 from J, leaving 17 bases between them. Germline V gene data show CDR1 as LNHDA and CDR2 as SQIVND (reference sequence). The CDR3 region has the DNA TGTGCCAGTAGTCCGGCAGCCCAAGGGCGGCCCCAGCATTTT. Translated, it gives CASSPAAQGRPQHF. The full variable domain, in which reference TRBV19 and TRBJ1-5 provide the parts outside the CDR3, is DGGITQSPKYLFRKEGQNVTLSCEQNLNHDAMYWYRQDPGQGLRLIYYSQIVNDFQKGDIAEGYSVSREKKESFPLTVTSAQKNPTAFYLCASSPAAQGRPQHFGDGTRLSIL.

This chain connects TRBV13 to TRBJ2-2; D unresolved. This CDR3 comprises 15 residues. Trimming left V 6 bases short and J 1 base short, with 12 bases between. Germline assignment: CDR1 PRHDT and CDR2 FYEKMQ (reference sequence). The DNA for the CDR3 is TGTGCCAGCAGTTTCGTGGAGTGGAACACCGGGGAGCTGTTTTTT. It codes for CASSFVEWNTGELFF.

The rearrangement uses TRBV9 and TRBJ2-7; either TRBD1 or TRBD2 may supply D (5 bases each). V lost 0 bases and J 7 bases, leaving 11 bases between the germline ends. In germline, CDR1 is SGDLS, CDR2 YYNGEE. There are 13 residues in the CDR3. CDR3 sequence: CASSVGKGREQYF. Here the CDR3 DNA reads TGTGCCAGCAGCGTAGGTAAGGGACGGGAGCAGTACTTC.

CDR3: CASSPGTLSETQYF. DNA for the CDR3: TGCGCCAGCAGCCCGGGGACTTTGTCGGAGACCCAGTACTTC. The J gene is TRBJ2-5, the V gene TRBV4-1, with a tentative D call TRBD2 (6 bases). The CDR3 extends over 14 amino acids. Trimming left V 4 bases short and J 5 bases short, with 14 bases between. Germline CDR1 is MGHRA and CDR2 is YSYEKL.

The V and J genes are TRBV4-1 and TRBJ2-7; D is ambiguous. V was clipped by 1 base and J by 2 bases, with 9 bases between them. Germline values: CDR1 MGHRA, CDR2 YSYEKL. The CDR3 consists of 14 residues. The DNA of the CDR3 is TGCGCCAGCAGCCAAGCCAGGACCCCCTACGAGCAGTACTTC. Its protein product is CASSQARTPYEQYF.

This clone was seen just once. The V gene is TRBV6-6, the J gene TRBJ1-1; possible D gene TRBD1, 6 bases. CDR3 length: 12 residues. In germline, CDR1 is MNHNY, CDR2 SVGAGI (reference sequence). V lost 4 bases and J 6 bases, leaving 9 bases between the germline ends. CDR3 in amino acids: CASSWAGAEAFF. For the CDR3, the DNA is TGTGCCAGCAGTTGGGCAGGGGCTGAAGCTTTCTTT.

This clone was counted a few times. This sequence joins TRBV29-1 and TRBJ1-1; D gene unclear. Per the germline V gene, CDR1 is SQVTM and CDR2 is ANQGSEA. V dropped 6 bases and J dropped 8 bases, with 4 bases sitting between them. The CDR3 spans 8 residues. Here the CDR3 reads CSVPEAFF. The CDR3 region has the DNA TGCAGCGTCCCCGAAGCTTTCTTT. Combining the CDR3 with reference TRBV29-1 and TRBJ1-1 gives the whole variable domain SAVISQKPSRDICQRGTSLTIQCQVDSQVTMMFWYRQQPGQSLTLIATANQGSEATYESGFVIDKFPISRPNLTFSTLTVSNMSPEDSSIYLCSVPEAFFGQGTRLTVV.